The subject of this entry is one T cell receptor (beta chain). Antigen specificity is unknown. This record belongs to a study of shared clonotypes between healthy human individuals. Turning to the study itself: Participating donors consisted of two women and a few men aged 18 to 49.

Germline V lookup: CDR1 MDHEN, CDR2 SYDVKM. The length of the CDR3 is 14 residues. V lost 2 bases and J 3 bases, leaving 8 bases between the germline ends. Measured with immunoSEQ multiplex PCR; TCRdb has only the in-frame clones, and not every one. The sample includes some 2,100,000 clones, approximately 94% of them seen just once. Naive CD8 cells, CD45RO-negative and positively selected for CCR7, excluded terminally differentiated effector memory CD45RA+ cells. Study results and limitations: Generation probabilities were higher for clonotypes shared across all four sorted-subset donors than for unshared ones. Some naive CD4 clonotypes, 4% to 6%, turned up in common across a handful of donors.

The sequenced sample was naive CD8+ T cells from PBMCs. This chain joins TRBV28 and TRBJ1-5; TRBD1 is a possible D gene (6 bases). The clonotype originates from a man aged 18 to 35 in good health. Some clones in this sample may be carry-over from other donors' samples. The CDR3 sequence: CASSLLGANQPQHF. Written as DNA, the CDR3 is TGTGCCAGCAGTTTACTGGGGGCCAATCAGCCCCAGCATTTT.